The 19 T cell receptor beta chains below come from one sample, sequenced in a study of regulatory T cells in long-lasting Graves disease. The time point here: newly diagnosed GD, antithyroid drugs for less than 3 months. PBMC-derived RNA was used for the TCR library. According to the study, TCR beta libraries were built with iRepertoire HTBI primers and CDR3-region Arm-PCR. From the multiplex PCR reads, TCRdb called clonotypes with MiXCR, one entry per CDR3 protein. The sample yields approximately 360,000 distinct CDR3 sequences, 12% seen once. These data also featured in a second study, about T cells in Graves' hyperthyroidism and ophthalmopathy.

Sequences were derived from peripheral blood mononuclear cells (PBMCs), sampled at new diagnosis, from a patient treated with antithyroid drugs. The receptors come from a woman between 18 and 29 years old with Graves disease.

CDR3 sequence: CASSPPSSVRGESTWANVLTF. The CDR3 DNA reads as TGTGCCAGCTCACCCCCCTCTTCAGTCAGGGGTGAAAGTACCTGGGCCAACGTCCTGACTTTC. The chain links TRBV18 to TRBJ2-6; D might be TRBD1 (6 bases). This CDR3 has 21 residues. The V and J ends lost 3 bases and 5 bases respectively, with 29 bases between them. CDR1 is KGHSH, CDR2 LQKENI, per germline.

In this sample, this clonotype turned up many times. CDR3: CASSYQGWNSPLHF. The CDR3 nucleotides read TGTGCCAGCAGTTATCAGGGGTGGAATTCACCCCTCCACTTT. The chain uses TRBV6-5 and TRBJ1-6; D might be TRBD1 (6 bases). This CDR3 is 14 amino acids long. The germline gives CDR1 MNHEY, CDR2 SVGAGI. V was cut by 3 bases and J by 7 bases, with 10 bases left in between.

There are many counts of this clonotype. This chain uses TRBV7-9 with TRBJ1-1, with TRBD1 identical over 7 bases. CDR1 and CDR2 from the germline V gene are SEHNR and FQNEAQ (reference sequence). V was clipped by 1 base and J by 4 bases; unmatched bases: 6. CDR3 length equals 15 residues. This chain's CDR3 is CASSLGQGLSTEAFF. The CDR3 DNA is TGTGCCAGCAGCTTAGGACAGGGACTTTCCACTGAAGCTTTCTTT.

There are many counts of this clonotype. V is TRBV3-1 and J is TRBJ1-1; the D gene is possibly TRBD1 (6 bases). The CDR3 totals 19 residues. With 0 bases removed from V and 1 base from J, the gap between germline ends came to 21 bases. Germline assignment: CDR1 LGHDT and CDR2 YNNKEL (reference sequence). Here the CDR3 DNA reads TGTGCCAGCAGCCAAGACCTTTCACTGATTGGACAGAAGAACACTGAAGCTTTCTTT. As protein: CASSQDLSLIGQKNTEAFF.

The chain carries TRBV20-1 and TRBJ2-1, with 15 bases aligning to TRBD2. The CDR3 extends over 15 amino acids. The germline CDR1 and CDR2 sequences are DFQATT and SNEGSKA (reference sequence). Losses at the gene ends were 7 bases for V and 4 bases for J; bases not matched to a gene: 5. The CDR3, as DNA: TGCAGTGGCCGGACTAGCGGGGGGGTATACAATGAGCAGTTCTTC. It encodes CSGRTSGGVYNEQFF.

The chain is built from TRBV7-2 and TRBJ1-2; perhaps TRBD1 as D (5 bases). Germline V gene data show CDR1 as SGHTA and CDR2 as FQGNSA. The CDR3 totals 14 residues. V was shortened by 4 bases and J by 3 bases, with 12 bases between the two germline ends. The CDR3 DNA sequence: TGTGCCAGCAGCTCGCGGGACGGACACTATGGCTACACCTTC. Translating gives CASSSRDGHYGYTF.

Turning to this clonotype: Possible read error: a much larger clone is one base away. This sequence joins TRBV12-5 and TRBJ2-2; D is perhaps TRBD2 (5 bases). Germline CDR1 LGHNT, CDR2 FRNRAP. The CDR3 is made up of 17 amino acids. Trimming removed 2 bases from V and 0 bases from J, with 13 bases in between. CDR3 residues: CASGLLRGSANTGELFF. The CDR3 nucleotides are TGTGCTAGTGGTTTGTTACGAGGGTCAGCGAACACCGGGGAGCTGTTTTTT.

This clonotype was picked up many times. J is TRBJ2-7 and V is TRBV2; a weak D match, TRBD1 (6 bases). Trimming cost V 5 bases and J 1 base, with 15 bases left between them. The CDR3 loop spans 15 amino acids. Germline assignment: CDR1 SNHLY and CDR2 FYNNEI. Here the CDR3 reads CASSFLGQRSYEQYF. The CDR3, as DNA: TGTGCCAGCAGTTTCCTAGGACAGCGGTCCTACGAGCAGTACTTC.

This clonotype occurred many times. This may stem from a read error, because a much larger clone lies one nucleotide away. CDR3 loop: CASIASGLAGLGDEQFF. CDR3 in DNA: TGTGCCAGCATCGCCTCGGGACTAGCGGGTTTAGGGGATGAGCAGTTCTTC. This chain uses TRBV28 with TRBJ2-1; 12 bases fit TRBD2. The CDR3 is 17 amino acids. Trimming took 7 bases from V and 8 from J; bases not matched to a gene: 15. CDR1 is MDHEN and CDR2 is SYDVKM in the germline V gene.

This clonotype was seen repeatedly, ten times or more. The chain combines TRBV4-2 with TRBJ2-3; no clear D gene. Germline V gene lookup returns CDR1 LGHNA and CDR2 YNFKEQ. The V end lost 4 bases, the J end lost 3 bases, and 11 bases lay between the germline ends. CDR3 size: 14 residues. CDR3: CASSPKGRTDTQYF. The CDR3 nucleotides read TGTGCCAGCAGCCCGAAGGGTCGGACAGATACGCAGTATTTT.

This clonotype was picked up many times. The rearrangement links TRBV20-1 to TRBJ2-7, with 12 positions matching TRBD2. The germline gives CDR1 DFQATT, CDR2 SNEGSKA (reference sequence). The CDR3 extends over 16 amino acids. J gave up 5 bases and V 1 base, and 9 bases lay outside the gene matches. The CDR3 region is CSARGPTSGSAHEQYF. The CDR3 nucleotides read TGCAGTGCTAGAGGCCCGACTAGCGGGAGTGCACACGAGCAGTACTTC.

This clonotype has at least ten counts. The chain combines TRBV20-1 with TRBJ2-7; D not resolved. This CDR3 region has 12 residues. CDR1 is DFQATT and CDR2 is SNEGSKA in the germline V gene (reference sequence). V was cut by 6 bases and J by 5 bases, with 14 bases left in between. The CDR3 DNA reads TGCAGTGCCTTGGCCCGTGGGAACGAGCAGTACTTC. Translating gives CSALARGNEQYF.

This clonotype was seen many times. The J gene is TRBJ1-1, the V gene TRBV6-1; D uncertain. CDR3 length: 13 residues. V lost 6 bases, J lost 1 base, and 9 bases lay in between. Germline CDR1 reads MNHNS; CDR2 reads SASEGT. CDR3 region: CASRERRNTEAFF. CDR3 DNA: TGTGCCAGCAGGGAGAGAAGGAACACTGAAGCTTTCTTT.

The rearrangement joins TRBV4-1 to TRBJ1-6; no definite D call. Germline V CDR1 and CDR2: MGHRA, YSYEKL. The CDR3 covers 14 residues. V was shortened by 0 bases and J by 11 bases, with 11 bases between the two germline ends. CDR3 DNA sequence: TGCGCCAGCAGCCAAGAGTCGCCCCGGACACCCCTCCACTTT. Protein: CASSQESPRTPLHF.

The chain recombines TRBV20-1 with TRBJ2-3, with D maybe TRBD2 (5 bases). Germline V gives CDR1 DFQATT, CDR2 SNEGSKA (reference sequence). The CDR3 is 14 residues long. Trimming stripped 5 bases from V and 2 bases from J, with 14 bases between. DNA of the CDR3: TGCAGTGCTGTCACGGGGATTCTCACAGATACGCAGTATTTT. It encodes CSAVTGILTDTQYF.

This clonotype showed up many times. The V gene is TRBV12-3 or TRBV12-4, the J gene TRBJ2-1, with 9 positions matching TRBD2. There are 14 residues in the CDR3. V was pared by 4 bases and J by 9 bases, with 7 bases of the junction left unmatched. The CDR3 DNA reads TGTGCCAGCAGTTGGCCCCCGACTAGCGGTGAGCAGTTCTTC. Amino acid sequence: CASSWPPTSGEQFF.

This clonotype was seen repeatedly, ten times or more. CDR3 in amino acids: CASSTYSQMDNEQFF. The CDR3 DNA sequence: TGTGCCAGCAGCACGTATAGTCAAATGGACAATGAGCAGTTCTTC. The chain has TRBV6-2 or TRBV6-3 and TRBJ2-1; D is unclear. V was trimmed by 6 bases and J by 5 bases, leaving 17 bases between them. Germline assignment: CDR1 MNHEY and CDR2 SVGEGT. The CDR3 has 15 amino acids.

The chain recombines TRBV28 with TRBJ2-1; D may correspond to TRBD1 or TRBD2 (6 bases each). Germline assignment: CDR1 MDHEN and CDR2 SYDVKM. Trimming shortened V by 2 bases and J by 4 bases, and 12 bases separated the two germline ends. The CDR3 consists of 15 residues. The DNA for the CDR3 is TGTGCCAGCAGTTTAAGGGGGGCAGGTTACAATGAGCAGTTCTTC. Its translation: CASSLRGAGYNEQFF.

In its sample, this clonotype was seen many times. CDR3 sequence (DNA): TGCAGCGTTCAAAATTCAGTGGAGAAAAGCTCCTACGAGCAGTACTTC. This codes for CSVQNSVEKSSYEQYF. This rearrangement joins TRBV29-1 to TRBJ2-7; D unclear. There are 16 residues in the CDR3. V lost 5 bases and J 0 bases, leaving 20 bases between the germline ends. Germline V gene sequence: CDR1 SQVTM, CDR2 ANQGSEA.